These T cell receptor beta chains were read from a single sample in a study of T cell responses to AZD1222 COVID-19 vaccine. Assay: immunoSEQ multiplex PCR; the TCRdb copy retains only in-frame clones and omits some. The sample yields about 88,000 clones, approximately 88% seen once. This sample comprised peripheral blood, obtained 28 days after the second AZD1222 dose. Every receptor here comes from an adult who received the AZD1222 COVID-19 vaccine. CDR3s include the opening cysteine and the closing phenylalanine or tryptophan. D genes are given only for firm matches. Some rows mark clone size as missing; the rest say once, few, many or name a class of expanded clone.

CDR3	DNA	D	J	size	V
CASNEGGTDTQYF	TGTGCCAGCAATGAGGGGGGCACAGATACGCAGTATTTT	.	TRBJ2-3	.	TRBV2
CASSLGLGNQPQHF	TGTGCCAGCAGCCTGGGACTAGGGAATCAGCCCCAGCATTTT	.	TRBJ1-5	.	TRBV11-2
CASSEKRGGYGYTF	TGCGCCAGCAGTGAGAAAAGGGGTGGCTATGGCTACACCTTC	.	TRBJ1-2	.	TRBV10-2
CASSYLVGTGTEAFF	TGTGCCAGCAGCTACCTTGTAGGGACGGGGACTGAAGCTTTCTTT	.	TRBJ1-1	once	TRBV7-2
CASSPGTASTDTQYF	TGTGCCAGCAGCCCCGGGACAGCTAGCACAGATACGCAGTATTTT	TRBD1	TRBJ2-3	.	TRBV11-3
CASSPPGLVRTDTQYF	TGTGCCAGCAGCCCTCCGGGACTAGTAAGAACAGATACGCAGTATTTT	TRBD2	TRBJ2-3	.	TRBV3-1/TRBV3-2
CASSSGGGNEQYF	TGTGCCAGCAGCTCGGGAGGGGGGAACGAGCAGTACTTC	TRBD2	TRBJ2-7	.	TRBV7-9
CASSFTGTAHGYTF	TGTGCCAGCAGTTTCACCGGGACTGCCCATGGCTACACCTTC	.	TRBJ1-2	.	TRBV6-5
CASSLGVEQYF	TGTGCCAGCAGCTTAGGGGTCGAGCAGTACTTC	.	TRBJ2-7	.	TRBV7-3
CASTPGGQSNQPQHF	TGTGCCAGCACCCCAGGGGGGCAAAGCAATCAGCCCCAGCATTTT	TRBD1	TRBJ1-5	.	TRBV6-5
CASGRSNYGYTF	TGTGCCAGCGGGCGATCTAACTATGGCTACACCTTC	.	TRBJ1-2	.	TRBV14
CASSTRQSGHSNEKLFF	TGCGCCAGCAGCACTCGACAGTCGGGCCACTCTAATGAAAAACTGTTTTTT	.	TRBJ1-4	once	TRBV5-1